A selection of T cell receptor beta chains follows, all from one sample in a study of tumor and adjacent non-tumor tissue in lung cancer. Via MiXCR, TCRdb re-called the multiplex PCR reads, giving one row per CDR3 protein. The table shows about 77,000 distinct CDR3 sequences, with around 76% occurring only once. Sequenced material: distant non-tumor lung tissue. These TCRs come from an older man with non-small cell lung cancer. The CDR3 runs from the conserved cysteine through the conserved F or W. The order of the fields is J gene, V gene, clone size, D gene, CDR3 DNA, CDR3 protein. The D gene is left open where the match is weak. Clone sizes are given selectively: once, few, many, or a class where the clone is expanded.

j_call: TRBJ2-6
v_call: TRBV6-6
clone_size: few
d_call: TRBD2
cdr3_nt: TGTGTCAGTTCATTAGCGGGAAAGTCTTCTGGGGCCAACGTCCTGACTTTC
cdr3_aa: CVSSLAGKSSGANVLTF

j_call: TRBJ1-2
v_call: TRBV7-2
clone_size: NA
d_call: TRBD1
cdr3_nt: TGTGCCAGCAGCCCGGACAGGGTGGGTGGCTACACCTTC
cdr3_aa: CASSPDRVGGYTF

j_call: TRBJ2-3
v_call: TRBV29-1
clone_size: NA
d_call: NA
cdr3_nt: TGCAGCGTTACTGTGCGGGGCACAGATACGCAGTATTTT
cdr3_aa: CSVTVRGTDTQYF

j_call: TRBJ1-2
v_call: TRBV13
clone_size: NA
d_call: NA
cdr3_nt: TGTGCCAGCAGCCAAGGGGCTCCGGGATACAATGGTTACACCTTC
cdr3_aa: CASSQGAPGYNGYTF

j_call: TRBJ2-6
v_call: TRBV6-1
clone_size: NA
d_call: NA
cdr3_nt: TGTGCCAGCAATACAGGCTCTGGGGCCAAACTCCTGACTTTC
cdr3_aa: CASNTGSGAKLLTF

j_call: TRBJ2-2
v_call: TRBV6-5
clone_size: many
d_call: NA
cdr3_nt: TGTGCCAGCAGTTACACCATTGGCGGAACCGGGGAGCTGTTTTTT
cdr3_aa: CASSYTIGGTGELFF

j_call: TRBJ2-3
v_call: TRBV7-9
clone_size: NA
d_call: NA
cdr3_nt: TGTACCAGTTCGGGGGATGCAGATACGCAGTATTTT
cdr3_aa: CTSSGDADTQYF

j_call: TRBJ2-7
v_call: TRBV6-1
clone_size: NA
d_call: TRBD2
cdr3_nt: TGTGCCAGTAGTGAAATTCCGGGGGGGGATTACACCTACAAGCAGTACTTC
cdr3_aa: CASSEIPGGDYTYKQYF

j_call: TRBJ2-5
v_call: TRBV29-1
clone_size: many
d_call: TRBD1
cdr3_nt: TGCAGCACTGACAGGGATCAAGAGACCCAGTACTTC
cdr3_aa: CSTDRDQETQYF

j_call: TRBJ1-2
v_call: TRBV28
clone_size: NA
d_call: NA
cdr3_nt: TGTGCCAGCAGTTCGCAGTCGGGTGGCTACACCTTC
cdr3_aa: CASSSQSGGYTF

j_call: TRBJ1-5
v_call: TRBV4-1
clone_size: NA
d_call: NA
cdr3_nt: TGCGCCAGCAGCCAGGCAAATGGGATAGGTAGTCAGCCCCAGCATTTT
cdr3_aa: CASSQANGIGSQPQHF

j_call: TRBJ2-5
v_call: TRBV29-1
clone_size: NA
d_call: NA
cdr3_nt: TGCAGCGCCAAGCCTTACCACCAGACATGTCAAGAGACCCAGAACTTC
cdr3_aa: CSAKPYHQTCQETQNF

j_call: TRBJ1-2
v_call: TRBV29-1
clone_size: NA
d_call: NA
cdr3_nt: NA
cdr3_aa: CSVVPYQCSVEDGYTF

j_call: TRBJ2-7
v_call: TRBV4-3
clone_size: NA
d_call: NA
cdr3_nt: TGCGCCAGCAGCCCGTTTGCCAGGAGAAGCTACGAGCAGTACTTC
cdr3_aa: CASSPFARRSYEQYF

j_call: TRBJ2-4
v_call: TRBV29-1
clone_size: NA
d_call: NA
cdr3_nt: TGCATAGTCGAAGGAGGAAACATTCAGTACTTC
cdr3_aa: CIVEGGNIQYF

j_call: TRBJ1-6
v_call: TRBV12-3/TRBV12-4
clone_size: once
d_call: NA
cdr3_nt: TGTGCCAGCAGTTTGGGGGGTCGTCTTAATTCATCCATCCACTTT
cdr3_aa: CASSLGGRLNSSIHF

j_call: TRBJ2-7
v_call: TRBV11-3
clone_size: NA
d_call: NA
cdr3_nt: TGTACCAGCGGAATAGAGGGAGTGGACGAGCAGTACTTC
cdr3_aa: CTSGIEGVDEQYF

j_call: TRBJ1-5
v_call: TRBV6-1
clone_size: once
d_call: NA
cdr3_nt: TGTACCAGCAGTGAAATTCGGGGCAATCTTGGCAATCAGCCCCAGCATTTT
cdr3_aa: CTSSEIRGNLGNQPQHF

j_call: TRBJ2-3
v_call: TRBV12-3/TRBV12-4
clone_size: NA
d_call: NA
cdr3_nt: TGTGCCAGCAGTTTGGGCCTGGAAGGGGCGTCATATGCGCAGTATTTT
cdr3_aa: CASSLGLEGASYAQYF

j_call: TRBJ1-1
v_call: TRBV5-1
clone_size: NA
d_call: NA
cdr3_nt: TGCGCCAGCAGGCCCTTTCCGACAGGAGGGTTCTCTGAAGCTTTCTTT
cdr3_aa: CASRPFPTGGFSEAFF

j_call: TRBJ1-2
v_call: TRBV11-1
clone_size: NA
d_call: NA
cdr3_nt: TGTGCCAGCAGCTTAAACATATATGGCTACTCCTTC
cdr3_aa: CASSLNIYGYSF

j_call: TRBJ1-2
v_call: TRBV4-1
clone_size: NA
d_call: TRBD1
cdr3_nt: TGCCCCAGCAGCCAAGTGGGACAGGGATTTGGCTACACTTTC
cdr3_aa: CPSSQVGQGFGYTF

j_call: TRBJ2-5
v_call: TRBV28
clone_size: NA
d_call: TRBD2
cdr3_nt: TGTGCCAGCAATTTACTTGGCCTCCAGACTGGCGGGAGAGGGGAAGAGACCGAGTACTTC
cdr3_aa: CASNLLGLQTGGRGEETEYF

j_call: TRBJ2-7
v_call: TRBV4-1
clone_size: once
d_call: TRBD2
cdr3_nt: TGTACCAGCACCCGGACACTAGCGGGAGAGGAGGACGAGCAGTACTTC
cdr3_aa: CTSTRTLAGEEDEQYF